The T cell receptor beta chain described here comes from a study of CD8 T cells in ankylosing spondylitis. Broader study findings: Ankylosing spondylitis blood appeared to carry a characteristic TCR beta motif of several highly homologous variants. Matched ankylosing spondylitis synovial fluid reportedly showed significant enrichment of disease-linked clones. Within peripheral blood, clones linked to disease were CD8+ and relatively rare. Some of these motif variants have turned up before, in reports on reactive arthritis synovial fluid and blood.

TCRdb analysed the 5' RACE reads with MiXCR anew, one entry per CDR3 protein. There are roughly 170,000 distinct CDR3 sequences in the sample; approximately 9.9% occur only once, and less than 15% lies in the top ten. Germline V gene lookup returns CDR1 GTSNPN and CDR2 SVGIG (reference sequence). This CDR3 is 13 amino acids long. The germline V and J ends were trimmed by 0 bases and 3 bases, with 8 bases remaining between them. Turning to this clonotype: The target antigen is unknown.

J is TRBJ2-5 and V is TRBV30, with D possibly being TRBD2 (5 bases). The clonotype comes from a female donor with ankylosing spondylitis or in good health (not recorded which). The specimen was blood, either unsorted or a sorted T cell fraction (not recorded which). The DNA of the CDR3 is TGTGCCTGGAGTGTAGTCGGGAAAGAGACCCAGTACTTC. Its protein is CAWSVVGKETQYF.